This TCR beta chain was captured in a study of a mutant IDH1 vaccine in newly diagnosed glioma. Points on this clone: Its antigen is unidentified.

Assay used: immunoSEQ multiplex PCR; TCRdb lists only in-frame clones, some missing. The sample has approximately 61,000 clones; around 84% are singletons. As for time point: week 5, during vaccination. Each dose of the vaccine consisted of 300 ug of mutant IDH1 20-mer peptide, with topical imiquimod. Trimming removed 2 bases from V and 7 bases from J, with 9 bases in between. CDR3 length: 13 amino acids. Germline assignment: CDR1 MNHNY and CDR2 SVGAGI (reference sequence). The sequence derives from a woman between 50 and 59 years old with glioma. The sequenced sample was PBMCs, obtained from a glioma patient whose treatment included an IDH1 peptide vaccine. The chain uses TRBV6-6 and TRBJ1-5; no reliable D call. The CDR3 bases are TGTGCCAGCAGTTACCGGGGAGAGCAGCCCCAGCATTTT. Translated, it gives CASSYRGEQPQHF.